This T cell receptor (beta chain) is drawn from a study of cytomegalovirus exposure and HLA in healthy donors. In this sample, this clone turned up once. Germline values: CDR1 MGHRA, CDR2 YSYEKL. Trimming at V came to 4 bases and at J to 3 bases, leaving 3 bases not matched to a gene. The CDR3 loop spans 15 amino acids. The data were produced by immunoSEQ multiplex PCR, yet TCRdb's version contains in-frame clones alone and is incomplete. Of more than 85,000 clones in the sample, 88% were seen once. The rearrangement links TRBV4-1 to TRBJ1-5; TRBD1 matches at 10 bases. The sequence was obtained from a woman under 40 in good health and CMV-seropositive. What was sequenced was PBMCs. The CDR3 DNA reads TGCGCCAGCAGCCGGACAGGGGGACTCAATCAGCCCCAGCATTTT. Its protein product is CASSRTGGLNQPQHF.